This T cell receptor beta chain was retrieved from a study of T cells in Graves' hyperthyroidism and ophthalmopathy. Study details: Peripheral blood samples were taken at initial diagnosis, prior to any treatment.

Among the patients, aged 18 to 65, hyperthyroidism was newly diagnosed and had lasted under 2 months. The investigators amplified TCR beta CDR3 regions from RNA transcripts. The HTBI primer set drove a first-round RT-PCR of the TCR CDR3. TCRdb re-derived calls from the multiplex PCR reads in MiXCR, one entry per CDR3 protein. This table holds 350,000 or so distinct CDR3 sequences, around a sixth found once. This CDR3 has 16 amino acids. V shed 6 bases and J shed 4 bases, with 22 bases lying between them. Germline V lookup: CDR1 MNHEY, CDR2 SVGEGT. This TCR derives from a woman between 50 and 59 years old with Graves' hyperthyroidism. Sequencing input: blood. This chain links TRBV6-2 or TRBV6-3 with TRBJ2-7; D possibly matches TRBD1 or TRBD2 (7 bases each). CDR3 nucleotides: TGTGCCAGCAGCGACCCCCAGGGGGGGCCGCATTACGAGCAGTACTTC. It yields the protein CASSDPQGGPHYEQYF.